The sequence of this TCR beta chain was determined in a study of T cells after yellow fever vaccination. This clonotype occurred many times. One entry per CDR3 protein, called by TCRdb with MiXCR from the 5' RACE reads. This table has tens of thousands of distinct CDR3 sequences, roughly 6.9% appearing once. Trimming took 5 bases from V and 4 from J; bases not matched to a gene: 7. CDR3 length equals 15 residues. Germline V gene lookup returns CDR1 LNHDA and CDR2 SQIVND (reference sequence). The sample consisted of CD8+ T cells sorted from PBMCs, taken 5 to 6 days after the first yellow fever vaccination. The rearrangement joins TRBV19 to TRBJ1-5, with 8 bases identical to TRBD1. The TCR originated in a man in his late teens or twenties who received the YFV17D yellow fever vaccine. This CDR3 is CASSARTGMNQPQHF. In nucleotides, the CDR3 is TGTGCCAGTAGTGCCCGGACAGGGATGAATCAGCCCCAGCATTTT.